This T cell receptor beta chain was recovered during a study of blood T cells in healthy people across ages (dated by TCRdb to about 2015). As for the study more broadly: Template switching captured roughly one uniquely barcoded TCR beta cDNA molecule per two T cells in model experiments. Using deep sequencing normalized with unique cDNA molecular identifiers, the study measured how TCR beta repertoire diversity changes with age. The donors were divided into four age groups: young (average roughly 15 years), middle-aged (almost 40), aged (around 67) and long-lived (about 80). To avoid experimental bias, donors of different ages were spread randomly across the sequencing lanes. Using the same blood draw, the study looked at two additional independent replicas of 1 million unique cDNA reads for two donors, one aged 18 to 29 and the other aged 80 or older.

With respect to this clonotype: What antigen it recognizes has not been identified. There are no base qualities to consult, and no much larger clone falls within one base.

In the germline V gene (reference sequence), CDR1 corresponds to DFQATT and CDR2 to SNEGSKA. V loses 3 bases at its end and J loses 5 bases; junction bases beyond the gene matches: 7. Inclusive of the bounding cysteine and phenylalanine, the CDR3 is 16 residues long. Just CDR3 DNA is preserved here, 48 bases in frame from base 1. The library was made by 5' RACE. Sequencing used an Illumina HiSeq 2500. A second PCR of roughly 7 to 11 cycles was performed with a sample-barcoded 5' primer and a J-beta primer mix. A template-switch 5' adaptor carrying 12 random nucleotides introduced a unique molecular identifier onto each TCR beta cDNA molecule. Each sample yielded at least 2.5 million CDR3-containing paired-end reads. All of the RNA was converted into first-strand cDNA using the Mint cDNA synthesis kit, with a TRBC-specific oligonucleotide serving as the primer. All cDNA was treated with uracil-DNA glycosylase and then went through a first 18-cycle PCR with the universal primers M1SS and BC2_uni_R. Per the source publication's procedure: Each sample was normalized by randomly selecting 1 million high-quality reads, each carrying a distinct molecular identifier. Reads with shared molecular identifiers were discarded instead of being binned into consensus sequences. MiTCR, run with a Q25 quality threshold and the strictest error-elimination algorithm, handled CDR3 identification, clonotype clustering and error correction. Lower-bound total TCR beta diversity was estimated with a nonparametric unseen species model using Euler transformation. TCRdb itself trimmed the public reads at Q25 with fastp, ran MiXCR and retained productive beta chains. Each entry merges the rows of one CDR3 protein and shows their most common DNA and genes. These V and J calls derive from TCRdb rather than the authors' analysis. Recorded for this sample are more than 1.4 million distinct CDR3 sequences; approximately 40% of them occurred a single time. Roughly 8.2% of the sample goes to the ten largest clones.

Donors were roughly 40 systemically healthy Caucasian individuals from Russia aged roughly 6 to 95 years. About 9.8 milliliters of peripheral blood were drawn from each donor into EDTA-treated Vacutainer tubes. Ficoll-Paque density-gradient centrifugation was used to isolate PBMCs, with at least 7 million obtained per sample. Trizol reagent was used to extract total RNA from the PBMCs, yielding at least 6 micrograms per sample. Naive CD45RAhigh/CD27high T cell percentages were measured by flow cytometry on a PBMC aliquot from every donor. Study-wide findings and limitations: As age increased, observed TCR beta diversity per million T cells dropped in a roughly linear way, and a significant reduction was already evident by age about 40. The long-lived group showed more naive CD4+ T cells, fewer expanded clones and increased TCR diversity than the aged group, suggesting age selection. Total diversity estimates from one million sequenced T cells were considered lower bounds and underestimates. A strong correlation was found between observed TCR beta diversity and the percentage of naive T cells measured by flow cytometry. Bulk unsorted PBMC profiling prevented conclusive comparison of naive and antigen-experienced compartments. The CMV infection status of donors was not known, potentially confounding age-related changes in expanded clonotypes.

The TCR comes from a woman in her late teens or twenties in good health. Sequencing was performed on blood. The receptor chain draws on TRBV20-1 and TRBJ2-3; a stretch of 14 junction bases matches TRBD2. The nucleotides are TGCAGTGCTAGGGGCGGACTAGCGGGGGGCCTAGATACGCAGTATTTT. Its protein reads: CSARGGLAGGLDTQYF.